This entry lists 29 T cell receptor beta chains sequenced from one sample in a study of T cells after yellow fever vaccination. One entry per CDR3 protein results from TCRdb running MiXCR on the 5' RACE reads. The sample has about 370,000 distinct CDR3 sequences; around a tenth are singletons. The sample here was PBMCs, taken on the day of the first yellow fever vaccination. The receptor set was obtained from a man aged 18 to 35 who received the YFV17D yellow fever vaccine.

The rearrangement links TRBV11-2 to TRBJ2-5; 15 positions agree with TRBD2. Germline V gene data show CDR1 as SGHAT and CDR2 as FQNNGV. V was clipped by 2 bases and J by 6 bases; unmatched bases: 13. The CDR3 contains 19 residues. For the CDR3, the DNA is TGTGCCAGCAGCTTAACCCGGACTAGCGGGGGGGAAACAAGAAAGACCCAGTACTTC. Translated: CASSLTRTSGGETRKTQYF.

The CDR3 spells CASSSETGSNQPQHF. CDR3 nucleotides: TGTGCCAGCAGCTCTGAGACAGGGTCCAATCAGCCCCAGCATTTT. This chain links TRBV11-2 with TRBJ1-5; TRBD1 matches at 7 bases. The V gene's germline CDR1 is SGHAT and CDR2 FQNNGV. J was trimmed by 3 bases and V by 4 bases; bases with no gene match: 6. The CDR3 runs 15 residues.

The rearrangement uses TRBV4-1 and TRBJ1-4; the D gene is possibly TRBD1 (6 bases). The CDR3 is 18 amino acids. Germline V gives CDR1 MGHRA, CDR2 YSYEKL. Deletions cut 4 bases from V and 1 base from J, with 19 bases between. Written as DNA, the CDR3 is TGCGCCAGCAGCCGAGTGGCAGGGGCTGGGGGAACTAATGAAAAACTGTTTTTT. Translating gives CASSRVAGAGGTNEKLFF.

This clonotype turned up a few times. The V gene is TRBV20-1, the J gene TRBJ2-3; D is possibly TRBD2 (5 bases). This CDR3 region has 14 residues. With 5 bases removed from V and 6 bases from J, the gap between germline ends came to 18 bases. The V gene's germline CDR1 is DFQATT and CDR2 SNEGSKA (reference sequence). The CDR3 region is CSASPSPEMDTQYF. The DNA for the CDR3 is TGCAGTGCTTCTCCTAGCCCCGAGATGGATACGCAGTATTTT.

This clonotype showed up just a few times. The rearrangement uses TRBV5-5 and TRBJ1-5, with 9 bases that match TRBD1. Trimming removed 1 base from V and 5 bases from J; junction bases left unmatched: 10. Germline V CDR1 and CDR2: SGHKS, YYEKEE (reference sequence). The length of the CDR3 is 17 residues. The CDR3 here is CASSLKTGTGTYQPQHF. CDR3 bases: TGTGCCAGCAGCTTGAAAACCGGGACAGGGACGTATCAGCCCCAGCATTTT.

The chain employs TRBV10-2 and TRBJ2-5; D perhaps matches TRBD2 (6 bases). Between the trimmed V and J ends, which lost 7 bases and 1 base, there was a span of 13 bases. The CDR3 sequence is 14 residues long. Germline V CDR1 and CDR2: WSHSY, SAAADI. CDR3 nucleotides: TGCGCCAGCACTCGATCAGCGGGCCAAGAGACCCAGTACTTC. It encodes CASTRSAGQETQYF.

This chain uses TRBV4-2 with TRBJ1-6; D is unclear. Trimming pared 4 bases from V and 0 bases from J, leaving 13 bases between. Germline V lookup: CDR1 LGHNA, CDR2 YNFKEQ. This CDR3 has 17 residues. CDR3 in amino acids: CASSLARLSSYNSPLHF. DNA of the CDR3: TGTGCCAGCAGCCTCGCCCGCCTCAGCTCCTATAATTCACCCCTCCACTTT.

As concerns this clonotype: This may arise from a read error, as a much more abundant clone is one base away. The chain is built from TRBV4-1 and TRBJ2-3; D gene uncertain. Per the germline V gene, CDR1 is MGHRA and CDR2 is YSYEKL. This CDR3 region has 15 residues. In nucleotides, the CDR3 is TGCGCCAGCAGCCAAGGCTCGGATGGCACAGATACGCTGTATTTT. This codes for CASSQGSDGTDTLYF.

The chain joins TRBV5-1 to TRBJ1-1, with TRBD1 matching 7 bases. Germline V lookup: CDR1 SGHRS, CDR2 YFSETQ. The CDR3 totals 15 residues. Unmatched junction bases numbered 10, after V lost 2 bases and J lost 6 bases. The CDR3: CASSFGSRGAPEAFF. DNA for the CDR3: TGCGCCAGCAGCTTCGGCTCCAGGGGGGCGCCTGAAGCTTTCTTT.

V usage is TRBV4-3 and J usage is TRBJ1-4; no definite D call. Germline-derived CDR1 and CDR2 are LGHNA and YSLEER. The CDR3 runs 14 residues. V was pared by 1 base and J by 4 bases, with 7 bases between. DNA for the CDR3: TGCGCCAGCAGCCAAGGGGTGTTTAATGAAAAACTGTTTTTT. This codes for CASSQGVFNEKLFF.

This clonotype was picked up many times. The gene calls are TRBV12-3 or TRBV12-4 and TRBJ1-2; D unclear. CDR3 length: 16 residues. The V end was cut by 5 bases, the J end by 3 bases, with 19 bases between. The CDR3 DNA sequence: TGTGCCAGCAGTCCAACCGGGCCTCAGACCTACTATGGCTACACCTTC. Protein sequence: CASSPTGPQTYYGYTF.

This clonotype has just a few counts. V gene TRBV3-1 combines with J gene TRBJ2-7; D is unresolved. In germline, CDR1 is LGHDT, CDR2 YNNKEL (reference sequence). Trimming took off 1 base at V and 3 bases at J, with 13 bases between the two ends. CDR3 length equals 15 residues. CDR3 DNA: TGTGCCAGCAGCCAAGGCCTGAGTGCGAGCTACGAGCAGTACTTC. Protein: CASSQGLSASYEQYF.

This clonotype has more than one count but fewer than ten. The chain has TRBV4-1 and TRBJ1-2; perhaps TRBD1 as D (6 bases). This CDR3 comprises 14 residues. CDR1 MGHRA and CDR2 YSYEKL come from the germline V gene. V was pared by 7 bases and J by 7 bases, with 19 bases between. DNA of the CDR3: TGCGCCAGCATCCCCGTCCCGGGGGCAGGTGGCTACACCTTC. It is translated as CASIPVPGAGGYTF.

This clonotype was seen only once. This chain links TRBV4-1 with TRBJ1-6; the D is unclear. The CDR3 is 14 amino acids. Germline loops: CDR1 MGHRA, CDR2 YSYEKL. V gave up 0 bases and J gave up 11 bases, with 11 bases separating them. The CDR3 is CASSQDATLAPLHF. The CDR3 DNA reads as TGCGCCAGCAGCCAAGACGCTACCTTGGCACCCCTCCACTTT.

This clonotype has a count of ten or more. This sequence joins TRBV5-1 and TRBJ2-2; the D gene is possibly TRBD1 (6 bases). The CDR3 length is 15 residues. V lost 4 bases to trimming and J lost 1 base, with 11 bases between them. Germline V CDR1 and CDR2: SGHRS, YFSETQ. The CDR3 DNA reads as TGCGCCAGCAGCGGGGACAACCTGAACACCGGGGAGCTGTTTTTT. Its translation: CASSGDNLNTGELFF.

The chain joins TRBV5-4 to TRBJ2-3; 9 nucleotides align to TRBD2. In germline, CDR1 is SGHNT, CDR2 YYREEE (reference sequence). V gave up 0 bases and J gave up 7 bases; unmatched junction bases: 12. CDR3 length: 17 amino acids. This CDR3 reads CASSLDGGGAIWNTQYF. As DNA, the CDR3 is TGTGCCAGCAGCTTGGATGGCGGGGGGGCCATCTGGAATACGCAGTATTTT.

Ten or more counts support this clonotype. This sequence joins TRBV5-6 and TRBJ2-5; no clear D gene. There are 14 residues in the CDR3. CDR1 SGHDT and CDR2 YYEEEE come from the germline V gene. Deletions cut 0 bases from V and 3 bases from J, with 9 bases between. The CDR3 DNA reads TGTGCCAGCAGCTTGGCGGGCCCCAAAGAGACCCAGTACTTC. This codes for CASSLAGPKETQYF.

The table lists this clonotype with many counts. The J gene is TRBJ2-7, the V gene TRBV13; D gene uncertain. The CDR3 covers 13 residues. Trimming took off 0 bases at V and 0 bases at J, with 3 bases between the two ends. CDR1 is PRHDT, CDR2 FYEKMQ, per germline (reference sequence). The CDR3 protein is CASSLGSSYEQYV. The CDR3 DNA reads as TGTGCCAGCAGCTTAGGGAGCTCCTACGAGCAGTACGTC.

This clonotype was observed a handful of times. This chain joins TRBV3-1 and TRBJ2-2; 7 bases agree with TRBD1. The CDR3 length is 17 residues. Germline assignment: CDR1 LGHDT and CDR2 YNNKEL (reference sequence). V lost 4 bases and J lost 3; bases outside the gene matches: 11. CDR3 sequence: CASSPRQGMTDTGELFF. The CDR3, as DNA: TGTGCCAGCAGCCCTCGACAGGGAATGACGGACACCGGGGAGCTGTTTTTT.

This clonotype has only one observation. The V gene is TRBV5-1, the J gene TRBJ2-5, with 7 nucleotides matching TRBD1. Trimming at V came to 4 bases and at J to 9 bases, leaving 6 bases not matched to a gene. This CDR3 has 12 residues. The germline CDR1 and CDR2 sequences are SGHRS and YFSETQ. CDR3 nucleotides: TGCGCCAGCAGCGCGGACAGGACGGCCCAGTACTTC. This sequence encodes CASSADRTAQYF.

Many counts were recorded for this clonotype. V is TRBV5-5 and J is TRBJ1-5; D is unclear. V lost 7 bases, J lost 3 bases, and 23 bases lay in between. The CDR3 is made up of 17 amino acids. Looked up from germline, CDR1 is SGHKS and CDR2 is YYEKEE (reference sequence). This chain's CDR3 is CASPRNPGESNNQPQHF. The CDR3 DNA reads TGTGCCAGCCCACGAAACCCAGGCGAATCAAACAATCAGCCCCAGCATTTT.

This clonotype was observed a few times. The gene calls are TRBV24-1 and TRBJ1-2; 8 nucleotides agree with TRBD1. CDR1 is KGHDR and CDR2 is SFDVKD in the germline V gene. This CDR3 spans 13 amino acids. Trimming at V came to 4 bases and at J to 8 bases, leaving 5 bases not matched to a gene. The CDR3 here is CATSDSRTGGYTF. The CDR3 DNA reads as TGTGCCACCAGTGACTCCAGGACAGGGGGCTACACCTTC.

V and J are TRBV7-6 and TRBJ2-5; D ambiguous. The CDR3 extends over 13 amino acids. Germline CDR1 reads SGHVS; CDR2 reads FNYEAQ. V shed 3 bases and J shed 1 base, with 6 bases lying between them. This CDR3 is CASSLSIQETQYF. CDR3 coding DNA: TGTGCCAGCAGCTTGTCGATCCAAGAGACCCAGTACTTC.

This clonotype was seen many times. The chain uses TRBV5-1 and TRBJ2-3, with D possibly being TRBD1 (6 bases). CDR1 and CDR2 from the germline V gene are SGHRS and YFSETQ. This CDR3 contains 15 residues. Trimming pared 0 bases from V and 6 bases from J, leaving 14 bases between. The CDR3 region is CASSLEGGFGDTQYF. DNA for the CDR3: TGCGCCAGCAGCTTGGAAGGGGGTTTCGGGGATACGCAGTATTTT.

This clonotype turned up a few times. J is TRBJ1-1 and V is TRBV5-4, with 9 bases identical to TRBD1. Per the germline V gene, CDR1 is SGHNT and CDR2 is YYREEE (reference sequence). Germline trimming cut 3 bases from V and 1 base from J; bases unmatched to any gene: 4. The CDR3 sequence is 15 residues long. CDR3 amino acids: CASSSWDRANTEAFF. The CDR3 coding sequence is TGTGCCAGCAGCTCCTGGGACAGGGCGAACACTGAAGCTTTCTTT.

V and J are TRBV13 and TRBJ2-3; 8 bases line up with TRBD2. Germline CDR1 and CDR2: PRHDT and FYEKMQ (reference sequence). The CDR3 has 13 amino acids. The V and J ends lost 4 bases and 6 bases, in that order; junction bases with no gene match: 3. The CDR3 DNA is TGTGCCAGCAGCTCGGGACTAGAGGATACGCAGTATTTT. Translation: CASSSGLEDTQYF. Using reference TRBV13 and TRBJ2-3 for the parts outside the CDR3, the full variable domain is AAGVIQSPRHLIKEKRETATLKCYPIPRHDTVYWYQQGPGQDPQFLISFYEKMQSDKGSIPDRFSAQQFSDYHSELNMSSLELGDSALYFCASSSGLEDTQYFGPGTRLTVL.

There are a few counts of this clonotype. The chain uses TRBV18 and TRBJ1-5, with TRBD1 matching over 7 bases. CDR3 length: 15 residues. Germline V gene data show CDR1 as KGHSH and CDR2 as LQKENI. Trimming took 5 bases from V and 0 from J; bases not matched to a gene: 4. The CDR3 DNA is TGTGCCAGCTCAACGACAGGGACTAGCAATCAGCCCCAGCATTTT. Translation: CASSTTGTSNQPQHF.

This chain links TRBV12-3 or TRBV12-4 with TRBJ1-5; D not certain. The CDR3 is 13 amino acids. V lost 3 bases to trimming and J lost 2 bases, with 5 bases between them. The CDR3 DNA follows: TGTGCCAGCAGTTTCGATCGCAATCAGCCCCAGCATTTT. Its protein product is CASSFDRNQPQHF.

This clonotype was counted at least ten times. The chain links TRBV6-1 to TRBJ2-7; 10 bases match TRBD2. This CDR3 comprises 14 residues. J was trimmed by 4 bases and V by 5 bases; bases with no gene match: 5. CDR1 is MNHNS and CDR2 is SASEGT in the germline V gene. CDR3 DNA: TGTGCCAGCAGTCGTAGCGGGGGGTTTTACGAGCAGTACTTC. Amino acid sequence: CASSRSGGFYEQYF.